This T cell receptor (beta chain) was documented in a study of control samples from healthy donors and cancer patients. This table comes from immunoSEQ multiplex PCR, and its TCRdb copy is limited to in-frame clones, with some not included. The sample comprises 170,000 or so clones, about 90% of which are singletons, and 1.4% rests with the top ten. The TCR originated in a woman aged 50 to 65 in good health. Sample: blood.

The CDR3 bases are TGTGCCAGCAGCTACGCGCGACTAGCGGGGGGAGCCGGGGAGCTGTTTTTT. Translating gives CASSYARLAGGAGELFF. The V gene is TRBV3-1 (or the pseudogene TRBV3-2), the J gene TRBJ2-2; 13 nucleotides line up with TRBD2. V gave up 5 bases and J gave up 6 bases; unmatched junction bases: 9. Germline CDR1 and CDR2: LGHDT and YNNKEL (reference sequence). The CDR3 totals 17 residues.